The 21 T cell receptor beta chains given below trace back to one sample, sequenced in a study of T cell responses to AZD1222 COVID-19 vaccine. This table comes from immunoSEQ multiplex PCR, and its TCRdb copy is limited to in-frame clones, with some not included. In the table there are approximately 76,000 clones, over 80% of which are singletons. Sample: peripheral blood, taken on day 0 of MenACWY control vaccination. The receptor set was obtained from an adult in good health.

This rearrangement joins TRBV7-9 to TRBJ2-7, with D possibly TRBD2 on 5 matching bases. Germline assignment: CDR1 SEHNR and CDR2 FQNEAQ (reference sequence). The CDR3 has 16 amino acids. Trimming left V 5 bases short and J 3 bases short, with 20 bases between. CDR3 sequence: CASSPRTPSRDYEQYF. CDR3 coding DNA: TGTGCCAGCAGCCCCCGGACTCCTTCCCGGGACTACGAGCAGTACTTC.

The V gene is TRBV27, the J gene TRBJ1-5; no clear D. The germline V and J ends were trimmed by 3 bases and 2 bases, with 11 bases remaining between them. This CDR3 contains 15 residues. CDR1 is MNHEY, CDR2 SMNVEV, per germline (reference sequence). CDR3 sequence: CASSFRADRNQPQHF. The CDR3 DNA follows: TGTGCCAGCAGTTTTAGGGCCGACCGCAATCAGCCCCAGCATTTT.

This clone was detected only a few times. The chain couples TRBV29-1 to TRBJ1-1; possible D gene TRBD1, 6 bases. Germline V CDR1 and CDR2: SQVTM, ANQGSEA. The CDR3 contains 14 residues. V lost 7 bases and J 1 base, leaving 16 bases between the germline ends. The CDR3 sequence is CSGSTGTRNTEAFF. The CDR3 nucleotides are TGCAGCGGCTCAACGGGGACAAGGAACACTGAAGCTTTCTTT.

This clone was recorded once. This chain joins TRBV10-2 and TRBJ1-2; D uncertain. The CDR3 runs to 11 residues. The V gene lost 8 bases and the J gene lost 6 bases, with 10 bases spanning the gap. CDR1 and CDR2 from the germline V gene are WSHSY and SAAADI. The CDR3 sequence is CASWEEHGYTF. In nucleotides, the CDR3 is TGCGCCAGCTGGGAGGAACATGGCTACACCTTC.

The rearrangement joins TRBV5-8 to TRBJ1-5; TRBD1 agrees at 11 bases. The V segment lost 4 bases and the J segment 8 bases; nucleotides outside the gene matches: 11. Germline-derived CDR1 and CDR2 are SGHTS and YDEGEE. The length of the CDR3 is 16 residues. The CDR3 sequence: CASSTGDRGFGEPQHF. The CDR3 bases are TGTGCCAGCAGCACAGGGGACAGGGGGTTTGGAGAGCCCCAGCATTTT.

This chain links TRBV24-1 with TRBJ2-2; a possible D gene is TRBD1 (5 bases). V lost 7 bases and J lost 4, with 6 bases in between. CDR1 is KGHDR and CDR2 is SFDVKD in the germline V gene. CDR3 length equals 12 residues. CDR3 sequence reads: CATSRVTGELFF. The DNA for the CDR3 is TGTGCCACCAGCAGGGTCACCGGGGAGCTGTTTTTT.

This clone appeared a single time. CDR3 nucleotides: TGTGCCAGCAGCTTGCGGGCAGTGCCGTACGAGCAGTACTTC. Translating gives CASSLRAVPYEQYF. V gene TRBV5-6 combines with J gene TRBJ2-7; D call uncertain. V was trimmed by 1 base and J by 4 bases, leaving 12 bases between them. The CDR3 is 14 amino acids. Germline CDR1 reads SGHDT; CDR2 reads YYEEEE.

The chain couples TRBV6-5 to TRBJ1-2, with D possibly matching TRBD1 (5 bases). Trimming removed 6 bases at V and 5 bases at J, with 16 bases between. Germline-derived CDR1 and CDR2 are MNHEY and SVGAGI. The CDR3 has 14 amino acids. The chain's CDR3 is CASRSTGRGYGYTF. The CDR3 DNA reads as TGTGCCAGCAGGTCCACAGGCCGGGGGTATGGCTACACCTTC.

The V call is TRBV4-2, the J call TRBJ2-7, with 8 bases that match TRBD1. Germline CDR1 LGHNA, CDR2 YNFKEQ. The CDR3 covers 15 residues. Trimming cost V 0 bases and J 4 bases; bases outside gene matches: 5. CDR3 nucleotides: TGTGCCAGCAGCCAAGAGGGACAGGCCGTTTACGAGCAGTACTTC. Translation: CASSQEGQAVYEQYF.

This clone has just one count. The CDR3 is CASSYSRAGRDGYTF. DNA of the CDR3: TGTGCCAGCAGTTACTCGAGAGCCGGAAGGGATGGCTACACCTTC. The chain links TRBV6-5 to TRBJ1-2; D call uncertain. This CDR3 is built from 15 residues. In germline, CDR1 is MNHEY, CDR2 SVGAGI. Trimming stripped 0 bases from V and 6 bases from J, with 14 bases between.

The sample holds a few counts of this clone. V is TRBV15 and J is TRBJ2-3; TRBD1 might be the D (5 bases). This CDR3 is built from 15 residues. Per the germline V gene, CDR1 is LNHNV and CDR2 is YYDKDF (reference sequence). V was cut by 5 bases and J by 5 bases, with 17 bases left in between. The CDR3 nucleotides read TGTGCCACCAGCCGCTCATTGGGGCTGGGAGATACGCAGTATTTT. Translated, it gives CATSRSLGLGDTQYF.

This chain's CDR3 is CASSLPGVTDYGYTF. In DNA form, the CDR3 reads TGCGCCAGCAGCTTACCAGGGGTCACCGACTATGGCTACACCTTC. The rearrangement joins TRBV5-1 to TRBJ1-2; tentative D call: TRBD1 (6 bases). The CDR3 consists of 15 residues. V lost 2 bases, J lost 3 bases, and 14 bases lay in between. From germline, CDR1 is SGHRS and CDR2 YFSETQ.

This sequence joins TRBV6-2 or TRBV6-3 and TRBJ2-1, with 12 bases matching TRBD2. V was pared by 4 bases and J by 7 bases, with 8 bases of the junction left unmatched. CDR1 is MNHEY, CDR2 SVGEGT, per germline. This CDR3 region has 16 residues. The CDR3 DNA sequence: TGTGCCAGCAGTTCTAGCGGGAGGGCCCAGGGAAATGAGCAGTTCTTC. This encodes CASSSSGRAQGNEQFF.

The chain joins TRBV18 to TRBJ2-2; tentative D call: TRBD1 (5 bases). Trimming took 5 bases from V and 6 from J, leaving 19 bases between them. The CDR3 totals 16 residues. The germline V gene encodes CDR1 KGHSH and CDR2 LQKENI. As DNA, the CDR3 is TGTGCCAGCTCAGTAAGCGTGATAGGGGCCGCCGGGGAGCTGTTTTTT. Translated, it gives CASSVSVIGAAGELFF.

This clone is labeled as medium-sized. This chain joins TRBV7-9 and TRBJ2-7; 10 positions agree with TRBD1. This CDR3 is built from 14 residues. V trimming: 6 bases; J trimming: 4 bases; junction bases outside the gene matches: 6. Germline V gene lookup returns CDR1 SEHNR and CDR2 FQNEAQ (reference sequence). CDR3 protein: CASRSGQGQYEQYF. The CDR3 nucleotides read TGTGCCAGCAGGTCGGGACAGGGGCAATACGAGCAGTACTTC.

This clone occurred once. The chain links TRBV6-5 to TRBJ1-5, with 9 bases lining up with TRBD1. The CDR3 is 14 residues long. CDR1 is MNHEY and CDR2 is SVGAGI in the germline V gene. After removal of 3 bases from V and 5 bases from J, the junction contained 2 bases not matched to a gene. DNA of the CDR3: TGTGCCAGCAGTTATAGGACAGGGGATCAGCCCCAGCATTTT. It codes for CASSYRTGDQPQHF.

This chain connects TRBV19 to TRBJ2-7, with 7 bases that match TRBD1. Germline CDR1 reads LNHDA; CDR2 reads SQIVND (reference sequence). This CDR3 is 15 amino acids long. Trimming at V came to 4 bases and at J to 0 bases, leaving 6 bases not matched to a gene. As DNA, the CDR3 is TGTGCCAGTAGTAGATCCGGGACAGCCTCCTACGAGCAGTACTTC. Translated, it gives CASSRSGTASYEQYF.

DNA of the CDR3: TGTGCCAGCAGTGCGCTACAAGAGACCCAGTACTTC. Protein: CASSALQETQYF. The chain carries TRBV6-2 or TRBV6-3 and TRBJ2-5; D gene uncertain. Germline values: CDR1 MNHEY, CDR2 SVGEGT. The germline V and J ends were trimmed by 5 bases and 2 bases, with 6 bases remaining between them. This CDR3 has 12 residues.

The V call is TRBV10-3, the J call TRBJ2-7, with 11 positions matching TRBD2. This CDR3 spans 14 amino acids. V lost 3 bases, J lost 6 bases, and 4 bases stayed unmatched. Germline V CDR1 and CDR2: ENHRY, SYGVKD. The CDR3 nucleotides are TGTGCCATCAGTGACCCGCTAGCGGGAGGCGAGCAGTACTTC. It yields the protein CAISDPLAGGEQYF.

The count of this clone is one. This chain uses TRBV9 with TRBJ2-7; D might be TRBD1 or TRBD2, each matching 5 bases. The V end was cut by 0 bases, the J end by 3 bases, with 13 bases between. The CDR3 loop spans 15 amino acids. CDR1 is SGDLS, CDR2 YYNGEE, per germline. DNA for the CDR3: TGTGCCAGCAGCGTAGGGGCGGATGGGGGCTACGAGCAGTACTTC. Its protein is CASSVGADGGYEQYF.

V is TRBV5-1 and J is TRBJ2-2; no clear D. Trimming removed 7 bases at V and 2 bases at J, with 15 bases between. Per germline, CDR1 SGHRS and CDR2 YFSETQ. The CDR3 contains 15 residues. The CDR3 reads CASALRQDNTGELFF. CDR3 in DNA: TGCGCCAGCGCCCTGAGGCAGGACAACACCGGGGAGCTGTTTTTT.